This TCR beta chain was sequenced in a study of T cells in localized non-small cell lung cancer. The germline V gene has CDR1 MGHRA and CDR2 YSYEKL. V lost 5 bases to trimming and J lost 2 bases, with 9 bases between them. The CDR3 length is 13 residues. This clone has only one observation. Using immunoSEQ multiplex PCR, the repertoire was profiled, and TCRdb retains in-frame clones only, with some absent. The sample has tens of thousands of clones, 85% to 95% seen once; the top ten hold approximately 7.9%. Sequencing used peripheral blood, obtained before any cancer treatment. V and J are TRBV4-1 and TRBJ1-1; possible D gene TRBD1, 5 bases. The receptor was derived from a female donor older than 55 with stage I lung adenocarcinoma. CDR3 DNA sequence: TGCGCCAGCAGCAGGGGCCCTAACACTGAAGCTTTCTTT. Amino acid sequence: CASSRGPNTEAFF.